The entry below gives a single T cell receptor beta chain sequence along with its context. This entry is derived from a study of T cells expressing NK-cell markers. Germline V gene data show CDR1 as LGHNA and CDR2 as YNFKEQ. The CDR3 covers 14 residues. TCRdb re-called the 5' RACE reads, yielding one record per CDR3 amino acid sequence without DNA. Its table records some 390,000 distinct CDR3 sequences. The receptor was derived from a woman aged 45-65 years in good health. The chain carries TRBV4-2 and TRBJ2-2. Sequencing was performed on blood T cells: a sorted CD56 or NKG2C T cell subset, CD4+ or CD8+ T cells, or bulk PBMC T cells (not recorded which). The chain's CDR3 is CASRRSANTGELFF.